These 5 T cell receptor beta chains were sequenced from one sample in a study of T cell responses to AZD1222 COVID-19 vaccine. The protocol was immunoSEQ multiplex PCR, while the TCRdb copy is restricted to in-frame clones and leaves out a portion. The sample comprises fewer than 120,000 clones, roughly 89% of which are singletons, and about 15% rests with the top ten. Sequenced material: peripheral blood, taken 28 days after the second AZD1222 dose. Receptor source: an adult who received the AZD1222 COVID-19 vaccine.

This clone was observed a single time. V and J are TRBV5-1 and TRBJ2-5; 14 bases are shared with TRBD2. The CDR3 length is 17 residues. The V gene end was trimmed by 0 bases and the J gene end by 4 bases; junction bases not matched to a gene: 5. The germline V gene has CDR1 SGHRS and CDR2 YFSETQ. As DNA, the CDR3 is TGCGCCAGCAGCTTGGTGGGACTAGCGGGAGACGGAGAGACCCAGTACTTC. It codes for CASSLVGLAGDGETQYF.

The rearrangement joins TRBV30 to TRBJ1-4, with D hard to call. Trimming removed 4 bases at V and 0 bases at J, with 9 bases between. Germline V gene lookup returns CDR1 GTSNPN and CDR2 SVGIG (reference sequence). The CDR3 sequence is 14 residues long. The CDR3 loop reads CAWTERSTNEKLFF. The CDR3 coding sequence is TGTGCCTGGACGGAGCGCTCAACTAATGAAAAACTGTTTTTT.

The DNA for the CDR3 is TGTGCCAGTACCGGCTCCCTGGGTGGGGCCAACGTCCTGACTTTC. It translates to CASTGSLGGANVLTF. The chain recombines TRBV28 with TRBJ2-6; no firm D call. Germline V gene sequence: CDR1 MDHEN, CDR2 SYDVKM. The length of the CDR3 is 15 residues. Trimming took 9 bases from V and 3 from J, leaving 15 bases between them.

This chain connects TRBV7-8 to TRBJ1-2; D is unresolved. The CDR3 is 14 residues long. The ends were cut back, 3 bases at V and 4 bases at J, with 12 bases in the middle. The germline V gene encodes CDR1 SGHVS and CDR2 FQNEAQ. The chain's CDR3 is CASSFSRSSYGYTF. DNA for the CDR3: TGTGCCAGCAGCTTTTCCAGGTCGTCCTATGGCTACACCTTC.

This clone was seen only once. The chain uses TRBV27 and TRBJ1-3, with D hard to call. V lost 2 bases and J 0 bases, leaving 17 bases between the germline ends. This CDR3 region has 18 residues. Germline CDR1 and CDR2: MNHEY and SMNVEV (reference sequence). CDR3 region: CASSLGGLLFLSGNTIYF. Written as DNA, the CDR3 is TGTGCCAGCAGTTTAGGCGGCCTTCTTTTTCTCTCTGGAAACACCATATATTTT.